This T cell receptor (beta chain) is drawn from a study of blood T cell repertoires in COVID-19. The J segment lost 9 bases and the V segment lost 4 bases, leaving 9 bases of the junction unmatched. CDR3 length: 15 residues. Germline CDR1 is SGHNT and CDR2 is YENEEA. Study processing details: Quantification of nucleated cells was approximated via reference gene primer amplification. Data came from immunoSEQ multiplex PCR; TCRdb stores just in-frame clones and leaves some out. D and trimming were read from the DNA, whereas the V and J calls and clone size are those reported in that table. Among more than 13,000 clones listed, roughly 88% were seen once. This clone was counted between two and nine times.

What was sequenced was peripheral blood. The clonotype originates from a human donor in a cohort sampled during active COVID-19. V is TRBV11-3 and J is TRBJ2-1; TRBD1 aligns across 10 bases. This CDR3 is CASSSPGTGVGEQFF. For the CDR3, the DNA is TGTGCCAGCAGCTCCCCGGGGACAGGGGTCGGTGAGCAGTTCTTC.